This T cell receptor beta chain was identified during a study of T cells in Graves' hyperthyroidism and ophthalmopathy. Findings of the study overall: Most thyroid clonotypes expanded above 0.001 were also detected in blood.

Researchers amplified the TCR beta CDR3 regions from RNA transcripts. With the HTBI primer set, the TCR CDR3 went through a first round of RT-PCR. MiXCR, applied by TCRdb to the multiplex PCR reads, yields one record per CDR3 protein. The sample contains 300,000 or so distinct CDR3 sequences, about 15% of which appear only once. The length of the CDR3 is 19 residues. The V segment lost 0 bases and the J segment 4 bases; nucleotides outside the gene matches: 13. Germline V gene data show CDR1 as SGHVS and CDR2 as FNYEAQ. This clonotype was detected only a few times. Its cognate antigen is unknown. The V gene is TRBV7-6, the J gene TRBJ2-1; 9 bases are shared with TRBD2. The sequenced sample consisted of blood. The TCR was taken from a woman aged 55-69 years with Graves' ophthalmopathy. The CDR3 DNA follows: TGTGCCAGCAGCTTAGCCGCGCTACGGCGGGGGGGGGAGTACAATGAGCAGTTCTTC. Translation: CASSLAALRRGGEYNEQFF.